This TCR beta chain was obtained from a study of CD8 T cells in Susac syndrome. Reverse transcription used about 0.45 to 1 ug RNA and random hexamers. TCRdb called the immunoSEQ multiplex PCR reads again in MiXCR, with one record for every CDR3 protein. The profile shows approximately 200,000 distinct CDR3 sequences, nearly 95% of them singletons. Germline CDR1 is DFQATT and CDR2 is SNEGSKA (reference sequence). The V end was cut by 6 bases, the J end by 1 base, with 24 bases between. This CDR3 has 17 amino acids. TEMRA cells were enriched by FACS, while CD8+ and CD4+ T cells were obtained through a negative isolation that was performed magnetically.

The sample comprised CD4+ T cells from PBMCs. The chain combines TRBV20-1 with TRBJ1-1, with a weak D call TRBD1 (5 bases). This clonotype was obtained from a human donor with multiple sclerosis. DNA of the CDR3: TGCAGTGCGTATCAGGGACCTTATCTTCCCGAGAACACTGAAGCTTTCTTT. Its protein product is CSAYQGPYLPENTEAFF.